The next 17 T cell receptor beta chains were all read from a single sample in a study of shared clonotypes between healthy human individuals. Positive CCR7 selection of CD45RO-negative cells yielded the naive CD8 cells, and terminally differentiated effector memory CD45RA+ cells were excluded. The method was immunoSEQ multiplex PCR; TCRdb's version includes in-frame clones alone and lacks a portion of them. Among 2 million to 2.5 million clones listed, approximately 94% were seen once. Material for sequencing was naive CD8+ T cells from PBMCs. Receptor source: a young man in good health. Some clones in this sample may be carry-over from other donors' samples.

This chain joins TRBV29-1 and TRBJ2-2; 9 bases are a match to TRBD1. Germline V gene data show CDR1 as SQVTM and CDR2 as ANQGSEA. Trimming took 6 bases from V and 4 from J; bases not matched to a gene: 3. CDR3 length: 13 amino acids. CDR3 region: CSVKDRGTGELFF. The DNA of the CDR3 is TGCAGCGTGAAGGACAGGGGCACCGGGGAGCTGTTTTTT.

Concerning this clone itself: Other DNA variants within this sample encode the same CDR3. The gene calls are TRBV11-2 and TRBJ1-5; possibly TRBD1 for D (6 bases). The CDR3 spans 15 residues. The germline V and J ends were trimmed by 1 base and 2 bases, with 9 bases remaining between them. Germline lookup yields CDR1 SGHAT and CDR2 FQNNGV. CDR3 sequence (DNA): TGTGCCAGCAGCTTAGGAAGGGGGGGCAATCAGCCCCAGCATTTT. Amino acids: CASSLGRGGNQPQHF. Combining the CDR3 with reference TRBV11-2 and TRBJ1-5 gives the whole variable domain EAGVAQSPRYKIIEKRQSVAFWCNPISGHATLYWYQQILGQGPKLLIQFQNNGVVDDSQLPKDRFSAERLKGVDSTLKIQPAKLEDSAVYLCASSLGRGGNQPQHFGDGTRLSIL.

The chain has TRBV27 and TRBJ2-2, with TRBD1 matching over 10 bases. CDR3 length: 15 amino acids. With V trimmed by 3 bases and J by 7 bases, 5 bases remained unmatched. Germline V gene data show CDR1 as MNHEY and CDR2 as SMNVEV (reference sequence). CDR3 nucleotide sequence: TGTGCCAGCAGTTTTCGACAGGGGGCGGGCGGGGAGCTGTTTTTT. Protein product: CASSFRQGAGGELFF.

The genes are TRBV9 and TRBJ1-3; D remains unclear. With 3 bases removed from V and 5 bases from J, the gap between germline ends came to 3 bases. The CDR3 spans 11 residues. Germline assignment: CDR1 SGDLS and CDR2 YYNGEE. The CDR3 DNA sequence: TGTGCCAGCAGCGACCGAAACACCATATATTTT. Encoded protein: CASSDRNTIYF.

V is TRBV25-1 and J is TRBJ2-7, with 9 nucleotides matching TRBD1. The CDR3 extends over 15 amino acids. Germline V gives CDR1 MGHDK, CDR2 SYGVNS. V lost 5 bases to trimming and J lost 7 bases; unmatched junction nucleotides: 12. The CDR3 region has the DNA TGTGCCAGCAGTACATCCGGGACAGGGTCGTGGGAGCAGTACTTC. It translates to CASSTSGTGSWEQYF.

The chain couples TRBV28 to TRBJ1-3, with D uncertain. This CDR3 contains 15 residues. Trimming left V 6 bases short and J 8 bases short, with 20 bases between. From germline, CDR1 is MDHEN and CDR2 SYDVKM. The CDR3 region has the DNA TGTGCCAGCAGCCGACCCTACGTGGGAAGTGACACCATATATTTT. It translates to CASSRPYVGSDTIYF.

The chain uses TRBV11-2 and TRBJ2-6; a possible D gene is TRBD1 (6 bases). This CDR3 is 16 amino acids long. Germline V gives CDR1 SGHAT, CDR2 FQNNGV. V was clipped by 5 bases and J by 2 bases, with 13 bases between them. The CDR3 region is CASSDPQGTGANVLTF. The CDR3 nucleotides are TGTGCCAGCAGCGACCCTCAGGGGACTGGGGCCAACGTCCTGACTTTC.

The DNA of the CDR3 is TGCAGCGTTGATGCTGGGAACTACGAGCAGTACTTC. Protein sequence: CSVDAGNYEQYF. The genes are TRBV29-1 and TRBJ2-7; no clear D gene. The CDR3 is 12 residues long. The V gene's germline CDR1 is SQVTM and CDR2 ANQGSEA. V lost 3 bases to trimming and J lost 3 bases, with 9 bases between them.

The chain is built from TRBV27 and TRBJ2-7; the D gene is possibly TRBD2 (5 bases). V lost 5 bases, J lost 3 bases, and 14 bases lay in between. The CDR3 runs 14 residues. Germline V gives CDR1 MNHEY, CDR2 SMNVEV (reference sequence). This chain's CDR3 is CASSREGRDYEQYF. The CDR3 region has the DNA TGTGCCAGCAGTAGGGAAGGTCGGGACTACGAGCAGTACTTC.

The genes are TRBV28 and TRBJ2-2; D perhaps matches TRBD1 (5 bases). V was trimmed by 0 bases and J by 2 bases, leaving 10 bases between them. The CDR3 is 16 amino acids. Germline V gene data show CDR1 as MDHEN and CDR2 as SYDVKM. The CDR3 is CASSLWTELNTGELFF. The CDR3 region has the DNA TGTGCCAGCAGTTTATGGACAGAACTAAACACCGGGGAGCTGTTTTTT.

V gene TRBV7-9 combines with J gene TRBJ2-7; D is undetermined. Trimming stripped 5 bases from V and 2 bases from J, with 13 bases between. The CDR3 totals 14 residues. The V gene's germline CDR1 is SEHNR and CDR2 FQNEAQ (reference sequence). The CDR3 region has the DNA TGTGCCAGCAGCCCCTCCGACAAAACCTACGAGCAGTACTTC. This codes for CASSPSDKTYEQYF. The full variable domain, rest sourced from reference TRBV7-9 and TRBJ2-7, is DTGVSQNPRHKITKRGQNVTFRCDPISEHNRLYWYRQTLGQGPEFLTYFQNEAQLEKSRLLSDRFSAERPKGSFSTLEIQRTEQGDSAMYLCASSPSDKTYEQYFGPGTRLTVT.

The chain links TRBV7-9 to TRBJ2-7; 13 bases are shared with TRBD2. The CDR3 has 17 amino acids. V lost 1 base, J lost 4 bases, and 7 bases stayed unmatched. The germline V gene has CDR1 SEHNR and CDR2 FQNEAQ (reference sequence). CDR3 region: CASSLVAGTSGIYEQYF. Here the CDR3 DNA reads TGTGCCAGCAGCTTAGTCGCCGGGACTAGCGGGATTTACGAGCAGTACTTC.

The chain couples TRBV27 to TRBJ2-7, with TRBD2 matching 7 bases. The junction had 11 bases not matched to a gene; V was cut back by 3 bases and J by 0 bases. CDR3 size: 17 residues. CDR1 and CDR2 (germline): MNHEY, SMNVEV (reference sequence). The CDR3: CASSFLLPGGSSYEQYF. The CDR3 DNA reads TGTGCCAGCAGTTTCCTGCTCCCGGGCGGGAGCTCCTACGAGCAGTACTTC.

The V and J genes are TRBV7-8 and TRBJ2-1; 7 nucleotides line up with TRBD2. The CDR3 sequence is 17 residues long. J lost 3 bases, V lost 2 bases, and 10 bases had no gene match. Germline assignment: CDR1 SGHVS and CDR2 FQNEAQ. Here the CDR3 reads CASSLSLGREDYNEQFF. The CDR3 region has the DNA TGTGCCAGCAGCTTAAGCCTCGGACGGGAGGACTACAATGAGCAGTTCTTC.

About this clone: Distinct nucleotide sequences in the sample also encode this CDR3. The chain carries TRBV7-9 and TRBJ2-5; D is uncertain. The V gene's germline CDR1 is SEHNR and CDR2 FQNEAQ (reference sequence). Trimming removed 2 bases at V and 5 bases at J, with 3 bases between. The CDR3 totals 11 residues. CDR3 sequence reads: CASSLLETQYF. Written as DNA, the CDR3 is TGTGCCAGCAGCTTACTGGAGACCCAGTACTTC.

The chain couples TRBV2 to TRBJ2-1; D assignment may be TRBD1 or TRBD2 (5 bases each). This CDR3 contains 12 residues. Trimming shortened V by 8 bases and J by 7 bases, and 12 bases separated the two germline ends. The germline CDR1 and CDR2 sequences are SNHLY and FYNNEI. CDR3 residues: CASGTRGNEQFF. Written as DNA, the CDR3 is TGTGCCAGCGGGACCCGCGGGAATGAGCAGTTCTTC.

The V call is TRBV4-1, the J call TRBJ2-3, with D possibly being TRBD2 (6 bases). The CDR3 has 16 residues. Trimming cost V 1 base and J 2 bases, with 13 bases left between them. Germline CDR1 and CDR2: MGHRA and YSYEKL. The CDR3 here is CASSQVPSAYTDTQYF. CDR3 nucleotide sequence: TGCGCCAGCAGCCAAGTCCCTAGCGCATACACAGATACGCAGTATTTT.